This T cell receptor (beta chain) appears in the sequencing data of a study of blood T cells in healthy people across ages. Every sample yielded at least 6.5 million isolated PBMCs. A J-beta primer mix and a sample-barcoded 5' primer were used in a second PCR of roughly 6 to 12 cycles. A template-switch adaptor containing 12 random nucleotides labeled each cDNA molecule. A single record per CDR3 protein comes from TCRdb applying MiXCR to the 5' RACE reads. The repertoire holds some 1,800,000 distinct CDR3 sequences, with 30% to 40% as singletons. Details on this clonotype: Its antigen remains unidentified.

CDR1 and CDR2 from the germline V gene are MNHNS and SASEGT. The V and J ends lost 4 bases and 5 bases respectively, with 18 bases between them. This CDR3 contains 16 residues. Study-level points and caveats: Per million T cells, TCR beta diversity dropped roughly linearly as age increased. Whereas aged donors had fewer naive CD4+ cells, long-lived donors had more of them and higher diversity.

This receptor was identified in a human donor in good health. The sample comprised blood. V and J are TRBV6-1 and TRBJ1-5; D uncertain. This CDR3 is CASSGGETRGYQPQHF. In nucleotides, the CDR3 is TGTGCCAGCAGTGGAGGCGAGACAAGAGGATATCAGCCCCAGCATTTT.